This TCR beta chain was identified during a study of tumor and adjacent non-tumor tissue in lung cancer. A modified ARM-PCR protocol with three rounds of nested PCR amplified TCRbeta. TCRdb called the multiplex PCR reads again in MiXCR, with one record for every CDR3 protein. The data hold some 93,000 distinct CDR3 sequences, with less than 75% observed a single time. The germline V gene encodes CDR1 MNHEY and CDR2 SVGAGI. The V end was cut by 0 bases, the J end by 4 bases, with 13 bases between. The CDR3 contains 16 residues. RNA was extracted from bulk tissue without any cell sorting. Many counts were recorded for this clonotype.

The chain couples TRBV6-5 to TRBJ1-5, with a possible D match to TRBD1 (5 bases). The material sequenced was lung tumor tissue. This clonotype was sampled from a man in his sixties with non-small cell lung cancer. DNA of the CDR3: TGTGCCAGCAGTTACTCGGCGGGGGTCGGGAATCAGCCCCAGCATTTT. This gives the protein CASSYSAGVGNQPQHF.